This record looks at one T cell receptor (beta chain) sequence and its context. The data derive from a study of CD8+ T cells in alopecia areata. Looking at the study overall: Oral tofacitinib (5 to 10 mg twice daily) was administered to treated patients. Dosing spanned 6 to 18 months on tofacitinib, then 6 months off drug.

The CDR3 runs 17 residues. The V end was cut by 1 base, the J end by 2 bases, with 13 bases between. The V gene's germline CDR1 is SGHRS and CDR2 YFSETQ. Individuals with alopecia areata gave both lesional scalp punch biopsies and peripheral blood for collection. Sorting of PBMCs yielded the CD4+ and CD8+ T cells. Sequencing used cDNA as its template, made by extracting RNA and reverse transcribing it. Profiled with immunoSEQ multiplex PCR; TCRdb holds only in-frame clones, not every one. The sample contains about 91,000 clones, nearly 45% of which appear only once. This rearrangement joins TRBV5-1 to TRBJ2-6, with D possibly called TRBD1 or TRBD2 (7 bases each). Sequenced: CD4+ T cells sorted from blood. This sequence originates from a human donor with alopecia areata. The CDR3 DNA reads TGCGCCAGCAGCTTGCCAGGGGGGGTCCCTGGGGCCAACGTCCTGACTTTC. Amino acid sequence: CASSLPGGVPGANVLTF.